This TCR beta chain was recorded in a study of beta chain features in type 1 diabetes. CDR1 and CDR2 from the germline V gene are MNHEY and SVGAGI. Trimming took off 4 bases at V and 6 bases at J, with 9 bases between the two ends. The CDR3 loop spans 13 amino acids. TCRB transcripts that were expressed got sequenced, as all of the isolated RNA had been reverse transcribed. TCRdb's copy holds only in-frame clones and misses some; the assay was immunoSEQ multiplex PCR. The sample records more than 250,000 clones, around 22% being singletons. For this clone: Its antigen is unknown.

Findings and limits, study-wide: Shorter TCRB CDR3s, moderately but significantly so, marked every one of the four CD4+ subsets in Type 1 diabetes patients.

V gene TRBV6-5 combines with J gene TRBJ1-4; tentatively, D is TRBD1 (6 bases). This TCR came from a woman in her 30s with type 1 diabetes. The sample was naive CD4+ T cells from blood. The chain's CDR3 is CASSSKGDEKLFF. The DNA for the CDR3 is TGTGCCAGCAGTTCTAAGGGGGATGAAAAACTGTTTTTT.